These T cell receptor beta chains were read from a single sample in a study of T cell responses to AZD1222 COVID-19 vaccine. Generated by immunoSEQ multiplex PCR, the TCRdb table keeps only in-frame clones and is missing some. The profile covers 120,000 to 150,000 clones, with 88% appearing a single time and over 12% taken by the ten largest. The sequencing here drew on peripheral blood, taken on day 0 of AZD1222 vaccination. All receptors derive from an adult in good health. Both conserved end residues are part of each CDR3. D genes are given only for firm matches. Rows may omit the clone size; those that give it use once, few, many or a size class.

D: TRBD2; size: NA; J: TRBJ2-1; V: TRBV29-1; length: 17; DNA: TGCAGCGTTGCAGGGGGAGGGCTAGCGGGGGGGGTCAATGAGCAGTTCTTC; CDR3: CSVAGGGLAGGVNEQFF
D: TRBD2; size: once; J: TRBJ2-5; V: TRBV11-2; length: 14; DNA: TGTGCCAGCAGCCGAGGACTAGCGCAAGAGACCCAGTACTTC; CDR3: CASSRGLAQETQYF
D: NA; size: NA; J: TRBJ1-4; V: TRBV11-2; length: 15; DNA: TGTGCCAGCAGCTTAAGGAGGGGAGTAGGTGAAAAACTGTTTTTT; CDR3: CASSLRRGVGEKLFF
D: NA; size: NA; J: TRBJ1-5; V: TRBV27; length: 16; DNA: TGTGCCAGCAGTTTAGGGTCAGGGAAGGGCAATCAGCCCCAGCATTTT; CDR3: CASSLGSGKGNQPQHF
D: TRBD1; size: NA; J: TRBJ1-2; V: TRBV4-3; length: 16; DNA: TGCGCCAGCAGCCATGTAAGCGGGACAGGGTACTATGGCTACACCTTC; CDR3: CASSHVSGTGYYGYTF
D: NA; size: NA; J: TRBJ1-2; V: TRBV28; length: 12; DNA: TGTGCCAGCAGTCGTACTGGCTATGGCTACACCTTC; CDR3: CASSRTGYGYTF
D: NA; size: NA; J: TRBJ1-2; V: TRBV27; length: 13; DNA: TGTGCCAGCAGTTTATACGGGGACTATGGCTACACCTTC; CDR3: CASSLYGDYGYTF
D: NA; size: NA; J: TRBJ1-5; V: TRBV18; length: 15; DNA: TGTGCCAGCTCACCCCCCGGGACGGATAATCAGCCCCAGCATTTT; CDR3: CASSPPGTDNQPQHF
D: NA; size: NA; J: TRBJ1-5; V: TRBV29-1; length: 13; DNA: TGCAGCGTTGGTTGGGGAAGCAATCAGCCCCAGCATTTT; CDR3: CSVGWGSNQPQHF
D: TRBD1; size: NA; J: TRBJ1-5; V: TRBV18; length: 15; DNA: TGTGCCAGCTCATCCTGGGACAGGCGAGGGCCTCCCCAGCATTTT; CDR3: CASSSWDRRGPPQHF
D: TRBD1; size: NA; J: TRBJ1-1; V: TRBV25-1; length: 13; DNA: TGTGCCAGCGGGCGGACAGGAACATCTGAAGCTTTCTTT; CDR3: CASGRTGTSEAFF
D: NA; size: NA; J: TRBJ1-6; V: TRBV5-6; length: 16; DNA: TGTGCCAGCAGCTTATGGGGAGAGGAACATAATTCACCCCTCCACTTT; CDR3: CASSLWGEEHNSPLHF
D: NA; size: NA; J: TRBJ1-1; V: TRBV5-1; length: 17; DNA: TGCGCCAGCAGCCCAACTAGTTGGATCCCAGAGGACACTGAAGCTTTCTTT; CDR3: CASSPTSWIPEDTEAFF
D: NA; size: NA; J: TRBJ1-1; V: TRBV7-2; length: 13; DNA: TGTGCCAGCAGCTCCGGGAGAAACACTGAAGCTTTCTTT; CDR3: CASSSGRNTEAFF
D: TRBD1; size: NA; J: TRBJ2-5; V: TRBV27; length: 15; DNA: TGTGCCAGCAGTTCCCACCGGGACAGGGGGGAGACCCAGTACTTC; CDR3: CASSSHRDRGETQYF
D: NA; size: NA; J: TRBJ1-4; V: TRBV9; length: 17; DNA: TGTGCCAGCAGCGTAGGAGGAGGACAGCTACAAAATGAAAAACTGTTTTTT; CDR3: CASSVGGGQLQNEKLFF
D: NA; size: NA; J: TRBJ1-1; V: TRBV19; length: 15; DNA: TGTGCCAGTAGTGGGCGTACGTTGGTATACACTGAAGCTTTCTTT; CDR3: CASSGRTLVYTEAFF
D: NA; size: NA; J: TRBJ1-2; V: TRBV4-2; length: 14; DNA: TGTGCCAGCAGCCAAGGGACCCGAGGAATTGGCTACACCTTC; CDR3: CASSQGTRGIGYTF
D: NA; size: many; J: TRBJ2-7; V: TRBV12-5; length: 13; DNA: TGTGCTAGTGCCCACGGGATTGACTACGAGCAGTACTTC; CDR3: CASAHGIDYEQYF
D: NA; size: NA; J: TRBJ1-2; V: TRBV7-2; length: 13; DNA: TGTGCCAGCAGCCAATCGTCTGACTATGGCTACACCTTC; CDR3: CASSQSSDYGYTF
D: TRBD1; size: once; J: TRBJ1-1; V: TRBV7-2; length: 15; DNA: TGTGCCAGCAGCTATTTGGGACAGATGAACACTGAAGCTTTCTTT; CDR3: CASSYLGQMNTEAFF
D: NA; size: few; J: TRBJ1-1; V: TRBV7-9; length: 11; DNA: TGTGCCAGCAGCTTAGATTCCCCGGCTTTCTTT; CDR3: CASSLDSPAFF
D: NA; size: once; J: TRBJ2-1; V: TRBV7-2; length: 15; DNA: TGTGCCAGCAGCTCCGTCGGGGTGGCCTACAATGAGCAGTTCTTC; CDR3: CASSSVGVAYNEQFF
D: NA; size: NA; J: TRBJ1-3; V: TRBV6-2/TRBV6-3; length: 15; DNA: TGTGCCAGCAGTTACAGGAGGATCTCTGGAAACACCATATATTTT; CDR3: CASSYRRISGNTIYF
D: NA; size: NA; J: TRBJ2-3; V: TRBV13; length: 16; DNA: TGTGCCAGCAGCCCCCCCGGGGGTGTCGGCACAGATACGCAGTATTTT; CDR3: CASSPPGGVGTDTQYF
D: TRBD1; size: NA; J: TRBJ1-2; V: TRBV19; length: 17; DNA: TGTGCCAGTAGTTTGTACTCCGGGACAGTGAGTAACTATGGCTACACCTTC; CDR3: CASSLYSGTVSNYGYTF
D: NA; size: NA; J: TRBJ1-1; V: TRBV2; length: 11; DNA: TGTGCCAGCAGACCGACCACTGAAGCTTTCTTT; CDR3: CASRPTTEAFF
D: NA; size: once; J: TRBJ2-3; V: TRBV19; length: 15; DNA: TGTGCCAGTAGATCGTCAGGGCTAAGCACAGATACGCAGTATTTT; CDR3: CASRSSGLSTDTQYF
D: TRBD1; size: NA; J: TRBJ1-4; V: TRBV6-5; length: 14; DNA: TGTGCCAGCAGGATAGGACAGGGTAGGGAAAAACTGTTTTTT; CDR3: CASRIGQGREKLFF
D: NA; size: NA; J: TRBJ2-2; V: TRBV2; length: 23; DNA: TGTGCCAGCAGTGTTCCCCCAAGCACCCCCGAGAACGTCCAGGGAGAGAACACCGGGGAGCTGTTTTTT; CDR3: CASSVPPSTPENVQGENTGELFF
D: TRBD1; size: NA; J: TRBJ2-5; V: TRBV7-9; length: 17; DNA: TGTGCCAGCAGCTCCCACTTCGGGACAGGACACCAAGAGACCCAGTACTTC; CDR3: CASSSHFGTGHQETQYF
D: NA; size: NA; J: TRBJ1-2; V: TRBV4-2; length: 19; DNA: TGTGCCAGCAGCCAAACTACTTCTCGGGGAACAGCAAGTGTCTATGGCTACACCTTC; CDR3: CASSQTTSRGTASVYGYTF
D: NA; size: NA; J: TRBJ2-7; V: TRBV7-9; length: 14; DNA: TGTGCCAGCAGCTTAGGGGCTGGATCCTACGAGCAGTACTTC; CDR3: CASSLGAGSYEQYF